Shown below are 28 T cell receptor beta chains from a single sample sequenced in a study of cytomegalovirus exposure and HLA in healthy donors. 60 Vbeta and 13 Jbeta primers were used in PCR. Assay: immunoSEQ multiplex PCR; the TCRdb copy retains only in-frame clones and omits some. This table has almost 200,000 clones, roughly 77% appearing once. Input material: PBMCs. The origin of the receptors is a male donor in good health and CMV-seropositive.

This rearrangement joins TRBV9 to TRBJ1-3; 7 bases map to TRBD1. The V gene end was trimmed by 0 bases and the J gene end by 4 bases; junction bases not matched to a gene: 13. In germline, CDR1 is SGDLS, CDR2 YYNGEE. The CDR3 extends over 18 amino acids. The CDR3 DNA follows: TGTGCCAGCAGCGTAGCTACCGAACAGGGGAGATCCGGAAACACCATATATTTT. This sequence encodes CASSVATEQGRSGNTIYF.

The chain couples TRBV10-3 to TRBJ2-5; 8 bases match TRBD1. The J call is uncertain, as TRBJ2-7 better fits the DNA end. This CDR3 is built from 14 residues. Germline V gene lookup returns CDR1 ENHRY and CDR2 SYGVKD. The CDR3 reads CAISADRDGYEQYF. DNA of the CDR3: TGTGCCATCAGTGCGGACAGGGATGGGTACGAGCAGTACTTC.

This chain joins TRBV6-5 and TRBJ1-2, with a possible D match to TRBD1 (5 bases). This CDR3 is built from 14 residues. V lost 0 bases to trimming and J lost 4 bases, with 9 bases between them. Germline V CDR1 and CDR2: MNHEY, SVGAGI. Here the CDR3 reads CASSYSDNRYGYTF. CDR3 coding DNA: TGTGCCAGCAGTTACTCGGACAATCGCTATGGCTACACCTTC.

The V call is TRBV7-2, the J call TRBJ2-1; 15 bases are shared with TRBD2. V lost 5 bases to trimming and J lost 15 bases; unmatched junction nucleotides: 2. The CDR3 runs to 12 residues. From germline, CDR1 is SGHTA and CDR2 FQGNSA. The CDR3 bases are TGTGCCAGCAGCAGGGGACTAGCGGGAGGGTTCTTC. Protein sequence: CASSRGLAGGFF.

This chain connects TRBV5-1 to TRBJ1-2; 8 bases agree with TRBD1. The CDR3 runs 15 residues. V gave up 0 bases and J gave up 5 bases; unmatched junction bases: 6. Germline CDR1 reads SGHRS; CDR2 reads YFSETQ. The CDR3 here is CASSLEAGGRYGYTF. CDR3 bases: TGCGCCAGCAGCTTGGAGGCAGGGGGCAGGTATGGCTACACCTTC.

The chain uses TRBV25-1 and TRBJ1-6; perhaps TRBD1 as D (6 bases). V was trimmed by 3 bases and J by 10 bases, leaving 13 bases between them. The CDR3 spans 14 residues. CDR1 is MGHDK, CDR2 SYGVNS, per germline. Written as DNA, the CDR3 is TGTGCCAGCAGTGAGGTGGGGGCTGGGTCACCCCTCCACTTT. It translates to CASSEVGAGSPLHF.

The chain employs TRBV6-6 and TRBJ2-5, with D perhaps TRBD2 (6 bases). The CDR3 consists of 14 residues. V lost 4 bases and J lost 2, with 11 bases in between. Germline loops: CDR1 MNHNY, CDR2 SVGAGI (reference sequence). CDR3 coding DNA: TGTGCCAGCAGTTCCGAGACTAGTCAAGAGACCCAGTACTTC. As protein: CASSSETSQETQYF.

The chain joins TRBV6-5 to TRBJ2-7; 11 nucleotides match TRBD2. V shed 2 bases and J 3 bases; nucleotides not matched to a gene: 0. The CDR3 has 14 amino acids. CDR1 and CDR2 from the germline V gene are MNHEY and SVGAGI. CDR3 nucleotides: TGTGCCAGCAGTTACACTAGCGGGGGCTACGAGCAGTACTTC. Protein: CASSYTSGGYEQYF.

The chain carries TRBV29-1 and TRBJ2-1, with 10 nucleotides matching TRBD2. J lost 7 bases, V lost 5 bases, and 8 bases had no gene match. The CDR3 runs 14 residues. The germline CDR1 and CDR2 sequences are SQVTM and ANQGSEA. CDR3 residues: CSVHLSGGINEQFF. The CDR3 coding sequence is TGCAGCGTTCATCTTAGCGGGGGGATAAATGAGCAGTTCTTC.

The chain employs TRBV19 and TRBJ2-7; TRBD1 matches 7 bases. CDR1 is LNHDA, CDR2 SQIVND, per germline (reference sequence). This CDR3 spans 15 amino acids. V shed 6 bases, J shed 1 base, and the junction held 9 bases outside the gene matches. The CDR3 is CASSRYRDSSYEQYF. CDR3 DNA: TGTGCCAGTAGCCGTTACCGGGACAGTTCCTACGAGCAGTACTTC.

The chain joins TRBV14 to TRBJ2-1; a possible D gene is TRBD1 (6 bases). Trimming shortened V by 5 bases and J by 8 bases, and 16 bases separated the two germline ends. The CDR3 is 14 amino acids. Germline CDR1 is SGHDN and CDR2 is FVKESK. CDR3 nucleotides: TGTGCCAGCAGCTGGTTCCCAGGGGTCGATGAGCAGTTCTTC. Translating gives CASSWFPGVDEQFF.

V and J are TRBV7-6 and TRBJ1-5, with D uncertain. Trimming pared 1 base from V and 3 bases from J, leaving 10 bases between. Germline CDR1 reads SGHVS; CDR2 reads FNYEAQ. The CDR3 length is 15 residues. The CDR3 loop reads CASSLGERDNQPQHF. In DNA form, the CDR3 reads TGTGCCAGCAGCTTAGGGGAGCGGGACAATCAGCCCCAGCATTTT.

The gene calls are TRBV2 and TRBJ2-7, with TRBD2 identical over 7 bases. Losses at the gene ends were 6 bases for V and 2 bases for J; bases not matched to a gene: 10. The CDR3 has 15 residues. Germline V lookup: CDR1 SNHLY, CDR2 FYNNEI. CDR3 coding DNA: TGTGCCAGCAGGACGGACGGGGGAGGGCCCTACGAGCAGTACTTC. Translated, it gives CASRTDGGGPYEQYF.

Only a few counts were recorded for this clone. The J gene is TRBJ2-3, the V gene TRBV10-3; 13 positions match TRBD2. The germline V gene encodes CDR1 ENHRY and CDR2 SYGVKD. The V segment lost 4 bases and the J segment 0 bases; nucleotides outside the gene matches: 4. CDR3 length equals 17 residues. CDR3 protein: CAISGTSGGTSTDTQYF. For the CDR3, the DNA is TGTGCCATCAGTGGGACTAGCGGGGGTACGAGCACAGATACGCAGTATTTT.

Comment on this clone: Mismatch with germline at one junction end may stem from a read error. This chain connects TRBV5-6 to TRBJ1-5; D ambiguous. Germline V gene lookup returns CDR1 SGHDT and CDR2 YYEEEE. This CDR3 has 13 amino acids. CDR3 DNA sequence: TGTGCCAGCACCTTGGGAGGAGATCAGCCCCAGCATTTT. This sequence encodes CASTLGGDQPQHF.

This chain links TRBV4-3 with TRBJ1-4, with D uncertain. CDR3 length: 17 residues. Per germline, CDR1 LGHNA and CDR2 YSLEER. V was trimmed by 0 bases and J by 8 bases, leaving 19 bases between them. The CDR3 DNA reads TGCGCCAGCAGCCAAGAGGTCCTATACAGCACGCTAGAAAAACTGTTTTTT. Residues: CASSQEVLYSTLEKLFF.

CDR3 in DNA: TGTGCCAGCAGCGTAGAAGGGGGGGGTGGTGAAAAACTGTTTTTT. Translation gives CASSVEGGGGEKLFF. J is TRBJ1-4 and V is TRBV9; a weak D match, TRBD1 (6 bases). The V end lost 0 bases, the J end lost 7 bases, and 13 bases lay between the germline ends. This CDR3 comprises 15 residues. Looked up from germline, CDR1 is SGDLS and CDR2 is YYNGEE.

The rearrangement links TRBV7-3 to TRBJ2-2; no reliable D call. V was shortened by 6 bases and J by 0 bases, with 5 bases between the two germline ends. The CDR3 length is 13 residues. The V gene's germline CDR1 is SGHTA and CDR2 FQGTGA. The CDR3: CASSPSNTGELFF. In nucleotides, the CDR3 is TGTGCCAGCAGTCCATCGAACACCGGGGAGCTGTTTTTT.

The rearrangement uses TRBV2 and TRBJ1-6; 8 nucleotides line up with TRBD1. Germline CDR1 is SNHLY and CDR2 is FYNNEI. This CDR3 has 12 residues. After removal of 10 bases from V and 7 bases from J, the junction contained 3 bases not matched to a gene. Here the CDR3 DNA reads TGTGCCATAGGACAGGGCAATTCACCCCTCCACTTT. This translates into CAIGQGNSPLHF. Combining the CDR3 with reference TRBV2 and TRBJ1-6 gives the whole variable domain EPEVTQTPSHQVTQMGQEVILRCVPISNHLYFYWYRQILGQKVEFLVSFYNNEISEKSEIFDDQFSVERPDGSNFTLKIRSTKLEDSAMYFCAIGQGNSPLHFGNGTRLTVT.

This clone appeared once. The DNA of the CDR3 is TGTGCCAGCTCACCACGACAGGGGTATCAGCCCCAGCATTTT. Residues: CASSPRQGYQPQHF. This chain connects TRBV18 to TRBJ1-5; TRBD1 agrees at 8 bases. The CDR3 totals 14 residues. V lost 1 base to trimming and J lost 5 bases; unmatched junction nucleotides: 1. The V gene's germline CDR1 is KGHSH and CDR2 LQKENI.

As concerns this clone: The sample carries other DNA sequences with the same CDR3. The CDR3 DNA is TGTGCCAGCAGCAGGGATAGCAATCAGCCCCAGCATTTT. Protein sequence: CASSRDSNQPQHF. The chain uses TRBV6-5 and TRBJ1-5; tentative D call: TRBD1 (5 bases). The CDR3 totals 13 residues. Trimming cost V 6 bases and J 0 bases, with 6 bases left between them. Germline assignment: CDR1 MNHEY and CDR2 SVGAGI.

The V call is TRBV6-1, the J call TRBJ1-3; no definite D call. V was pared by 7 bases and J by 0 bases, with 10 bases between. There are 14 residues in the CDR3. CDR1 and CDR2 from the germline V gene are MNHNS and SASEGT. The CDR3 sequence is CASIQTYSGNTIYF. The DNA for the CDR3 is TGTGCCAGCATACAGACGTACTCTGGAAACACCATATATTTT.

The rearrangement links TRBV18 to TRBJ2-1; 8 bases map to TRBD1. Looked up from germline, CDR1 is KGHSH and CDR2 is LQKENI. The CDR3 sequence is 16 residues long. The V and J ends lost 3 bases and 3 bases, in that order; junction bases with no gene match: 7. The chain's CDR3 is CASSPIQGVGYNEQFF. The CDR3 coding sequence is TGTGCCAGCTCACCGATACAGGGGGTCGGCTACAATGAGCAGTTCTTC.

This clone has only a few counts. The genes are TRBV6-5 and TRBJ1-2, with D maybe TRBD1 (6 bases). The CDR3 loop spans 14 amino acids. The V end was cut by 5 bases, the J end by 3 bases, with 13 bases between. The germline gives CDR1 MNHEY, CDR2 SVGAGI. The CDR3: CASSTRQVYYGYTF. Written as DNA, the CDR3 is TGTGCCAGCAGTACCCGACAGGTCTACTATGGCTACACCTTC.

The chain joins TRBV19 to TRBJ2-5, with 8 bases identical to TRBD2. The V and J ends lost 5 bases and 1 base, in that order; junction bases with no gene match: 0. In germline, CDR1 is LNHDA, CDR2 SQIVND (reference sequence). The CDR3 sequence is 13 residues long. Here the CDR3 DNA reads TGTGCCAGTAGTGGACTAGCCCAAGAGACCCAGTACTTC. As protein: CASSGLAQETQYF. The variable domain in full, completed from reference TRBV19 and TRBJ2-5, reads DGGITQSPKYLFRKEGQNVTLSCEQNLNHDAMYWYRQDPGQGLRLIYYSQIVNDFQKGDIAEGYSVSREKKESFPLTVTSAQKNPTAFYLCASSGLAQETQYFGPGTRLLVL.

The V and J genes are TRBV27 and TRBJ2-7, with no clear D. Trimming removed 1 base from V and 1 base from J, with 11 bases in between. Germline values: CDR1 MNHEY, CDR2 SMNVEV (reference sequence). The CDR3 has 15 residues. DNA of the CDR3: TGTGCCAGCAGTTTATTCGGGTCCGTTTCCTACGAGCAGTACTTC. Translating gives CASSLFGSVSYEQYF.

V and J are TRBV9 and TRBJ1-3, with D perhaps matching TRBD1 (5 bases). Germline CDR1 is SGDLS and CDR2 is YYNGEE. V lost 4 bases to trimming and J lost 4 bases, with 15 bases between them. This CDR3 has 15 amino acids. The CDR3 DNA reads TGTGCCAGCAGCTCTCAAGGGGTAAGAGGAAACACCATATATTTT. It codes for CASSSQGVRGNTIYF.

The genes are TRBV5-5 and TRBJ1-2; 9 nucleotides agree with TRBD1. Losses at the gene ends were 0 bases for V and 1 base for J; bases not matched to a gene: 10. The CDR3 spans 18 residues. Germline V lookup: CDR1 SGHKS, CDR2 YYEKEE (reference sequence). CDR3 residues: CASSLGPGTGYGNYGYTF. CDR3 nucleotide sequence: TGTGCCAGCAGCTTGGGTCCCGGGACAGGGTATGGTAACTATGGCTACACCTTC.